This passage covers 30 T cell receptor beta chains from one sample sequenced in a study of T cells expressing NK-cell markers. No DNA is given; TCRdb re-called the 5' RACE reads and lists each CDR3 protein once. The sample table sets out 150,000 to 160,000 distinct CDR3 sequences. Sequences were obtained from blood T cells: a sorted CD56 or NKG2C T cell subset, CD4+ or CD8+ T cells, or bulk PBMC T cells (not recorded which). These receptors originate from a woman aged 45-65 years in good health.

The rearrangement uses TRBV12-3 or TRBV12-4 and TRBJ1-1; the TRBD1 assignment by TCRdb is unverifiable without DNA. The CDR3 totals 12 residues. The chain's CDR3 is CASSLQGTEAFF.

The CDR3 loop reads CASSYRADEQFF. This chain connects TRBV19 to TRBJ2-1; checking the TCRdb D call of TRBD1 is not possible without DNA. This CDR3 spans 12 amino acids. Germline CDR1 LNHDA, CDR2 SQIVND (reference sequence).

The chain has TRBV27 and TRBJ1-3; TCRdb picks TRBD1, but there is no DNA to check that call. CDR1 and CDR2 from the germline V gene are MNHEY and SMNVEV (reference sequence). The CDR3 is 18 amino acids. This CDR3 reads CASSFGQGAPAVGNTIYF.

The chain is built from TRBV24-1 and TRBJ2-5. The germline V gene encodes CDR1 KGHDR and CDR2 SFDVKD. The CDR3 length is 15 residues. CDR3 region: CATSDSWTRQETQYF.

CDR3 amino acids: CASSQGVMTVNTEAFF. The chain uses TRBV3-1 and TRBJ1-1; TCRdb indicates TRBD1, and absent DNA this call remains unverified. Per the germline V gene, CDR1 is LGHDT and CDR2 is YNNKEL (reference sequence). CDR3 size: 16 residues.

This sequence joins TRBV29-1 and TRBJ2-3. Germline loops: CDR1 SQVTM, CDR2 ANQGSEA. The CDR3 has 12 residues. The CDR3 loop reads CSGRYSTDTQYF.

V usage is TRBV7-8 and J usage is TRBJ1-5; the D call from TCRdb, TRBD1, cannot be confirmed without DNA. This CDR3 is 12 amino acids long. Germline assignment: CDR1 SGHVS and CDR2 FQNEAQ. CDR3 sequence reads: CASSQIGEPQHF.

This chain links TRBV13 with TRBJ2-3; the D call from TCRdb, TRBD2, cannot be confirmed without DNA. Germline-derived CDR1 and CDR2 are PRHDT and FYEKMQ (reference sequence). The CDR3 contains 14 residues. CDR3 protein: CASSPSATLDTQYF.

The chain links TRBV29-1 to TRBJ2-2; TCRdb's D call of TRBD1 is untestable without DNA. CDR3 length: 15 residues. Germline V gives CDR1 SQVTM, CDR2 ANQGSEA. CDR3 sequence: CSVELTGGYTGELFF.

The chain has TRBV27 and TRBJ2-1; TCRdb outputs TRBD2, but without DNA this stays unchecked. The germline CDR1 and CDR2 sequences are MNHEY and SMNVEV (reference sequence). The CDR3 has 14 amino acids. CDR3 in amino acids: CASRAGDGDNEQFF.

This chain uses TRBV11-2 with TRBJ2-1; TCRdb designates TRBD2, a call that cannot be tested without DNA. CDR3 length equals 17 residues. Germline V gene data show CDR1 as SGHAT and CDR2 as FQNNGV. CDR3 amino acids: CASSPREAGVGGDEQFF.

The chain employs TRBV6-2 or TRBV6-3 and TRBJ2-7; TCRdb gives TRBD2 as the D gene, but with no DNA this cannot be confirmed. The CDR3 runs 11 residues. The germline V gene has CDR1 MNHEY and CDR2 SVGEGT. CDR3 region: CASSPAFEQYF.

The CDR3 protein is CASSEGGIYNEQFF. The rearrangement links TRBV6-1 to TRBJ2-1. Germline V lookup: CDR1 MNHNS, CDR2 SASEGT. This CDR3 has 14 amino acids.

The chain recombines TRBV10-2 with TRBJ1-5; the TCRdb call, TRBD1, lacks DNA for checking. Germline V gene lookup returns CDR1 WSHSY and CDR2 SAAADI. This CDR3 comprises 15 residues. The CDR3 loop reads CASSEGQASNQPQHF.

The gene calls are TRBV20-1 and TRBJ2-3. In germline, CDR1 is DFQATT, CDR2 SNEGSKA (reference sequence). The length of the CDR3 is 12 residues. CDR3 in amino acids: CSARDQSDTQYF.

This rearrangement joins TRBV7-9 to TRBJ2-1; TCRdb's D call, TRBD2, is unchecked because there is no DNA. Germline V gives CDR1 SEHNR, CDR2 FQNEAQ (reference sequence). This CDR3 comprises 14 residues. CDR3 in amino acids: CASSQEAGGDEQFF.

The chain employs TRBV27 and TRBJ2-1; TCRdb's D call, TRBD1, is unchecked because there is no DNA. The CDR3 has 13 amino acids. The germline gives CDR1 MNHEY, CDR2 SMNVEV (reference sequence). Here the CDR3 reads CASSPQGSNEQFF.

CDR3 region: CASSSAAWQGGEQYF. The chain carries TRBV21-1 and TRBJ2-7; TCRdb outputs TRBD1, but without DNA this stays unchecked. TRBV21-1 is given as a pseudogene. The CDR3 is 15 amino acids.

The chain is built from TRBV19 and TRBJ2-1. CDR1 and CDR2 from the germline V gene are LNHDA and SQIVND (reference sequence). This CDR3 is built from 12 residues. The CDR3 region is CASSISVYEQFF.

The V and J genes are TRBV27 and TRBJ2-1; TCRdb's assignment of TRBD2 cannot be checked, as there is no DNA. From germline, CDR1 is MNHEY and CDR2 SMNVEV (reference sequence). This CDR3 has 14 amino acids. The CDR3 protein is CASSRSGSEDEQFF.

The rearrangement joins TRBV12-3 or TRBV12-4 to TRBJ2-7; the TRBD1 assignment by TCRdb is unverifiable without DNA. This CDR3 has 13 amino acids. The CDR3 here is CASQSSQGREQYF.

J is TRBJ1-2 and V is TRBV9. Germline V gene data show CDR1 as SGDLS and CDR2 as YYNGEE. The CDR3 loop spans 16 amino acids. CDR3 residues: CASSVVGANPNYGYTF.

The chain is built from TRBV10-2 and TRBJ1-2. This CDR3 contains 13 residues. Germline CDR1 is WSHSY and CDR2 is SAAADI. The CDR3 sequence: CASSEEGNYGYTF.

This chain connects TRBV10-3 to TRBJ2-1; TCRdb names TRBD1, which stays unverified in the absence of DNA. CDR1 and CDR2 from the germline V gene are ENHRY and SYGVKD. The CDR3 is 14 amino acids. CDR3 in amino acids: CAISESGGEAEQFF.

This sequence joins TRBV12-3 or TRBV12-4 and TRBJ2-3; TCRdb selects TRBD2, and the lack of DNA leaves this call unchecked. CDR3 length equals 16 residues. The CDR3 loop is CASSPGTRVSTDTQYF.

J is TRBJ2-7 and V is TRBV6-6. CDR1 MNHNY and CDR2 SVGAGI come from the germline V gene (reference sequence). The CDR3 runs 13 residues. CDR3 loop: CASRPNTRYEQYF.

The chain carries TRBV29-1 and TRBJ2-7; TCRdb picks TRBD1, but there is no DNA to check that call. CDR3 length: 17 residues. From germline, CDR1 is SQVTM and CDR2 ANQGSEA. The CDR3 is CSVEISGQSLPGYEQYF.

This chain links TRBV5-1 with TRBJ2-3; TCRdb gives TRBD1 as the D gene, but with no DNA this cannot be confirmed. Germline V gene sequence: CDR1 SGHRS, CDR2 YFSETQ. The CDR3 totals 14 residues. The CDR3 is CASSFRQGTDTQYF.

This chain links TRBV24-1 with TRBJ2-5. This CDR3 is 15 amino acids long. Germline V gene data show CDR1 as KGHDR and CDR2 as SFDVKD. CDR3 residues: CATSDEQKYQETQYF.

The chain employs TRBV14 and TRBJ2-2. This CDR3 has 14 amino acids. Germline lookup yields CDR1 SGHDN and CDR2 FVKESK. The CDR3 sequence: CASSPRWEGGELFF.